This T cell receptor (beta chain) was identified during a study of blood T cells in healthy people across ages. A single count supports this clonotype. Using a J-beta primer mix together with a sample-barcoded 5' primer, a second PCR was run for roughly 6 to 12 cycles. TCRdb used MiXCR to reprocess the 5' RACE reads, holding one entry per CDR3 protein. The repertoire includes some 1.8 million distinct CDR3 sequences, roughly 43% of them detected once, and under 25% sits in the top ten. The germline V gene has CDR1 SGHTA and CDR2 FQGNSA. V was shortened by 5 bases and J by 10 bases, with 24 bases between the two germline ends. The CDR3 is 16 amino acids.

The rearrangement links TRBV7-2 to TRBJ2-1; D possibly corresponds to TRBD1 (5 bases). The TCR originated in a human donor in good health. Sequenced: blood. The CDR3 is CASSVTGRTPTYEQFF. In nucleotides, the CDR3 is TGTGCCAGCAGCGTAACAGGCAGGACACCCACCTACGAGCAGTTCTTC.